What follows are 22 T cell receptor beta chains derived from one specimen sequenced in a study of regulatory and conventional T cells in RAG deficiency. Here immunoSEQ multiplex PCR was the method, and the copy in TCRdb shows in-frame clones only, minus some. The table has around 33,000 clones, 70% to 90% seen once. The same sample was also studied in work on regulatory T cells. Turning to that study: Amplification used 52 TRBV primers and 13 TRBJ primers.

Specimen: CD8+ T cells sorted from blood. The receptors were sampled from a human donor in good health.

The chain employs TRBV28 and TRBJ1-2, with 12 bases aligning to TRBD1. The germline CDR1 and CDR2 sequences are MDHEN and SYDVKM. The ends lost 6 bases at V and 3 bases at J; junction bases unmatched: 8. The CDR3 spans 16 residues. The CDR3 nucleotides read TGTGCCAGCAGAGCCGGGACAGGGGGCTTGGACTATGGCTACACCTTC. It specifies CASRAGTGGLDYGYTF.

This clone was observed a handful of times. The chain links TRBV6-5 to TRBJ1-1; D ambiguous. This CDR3 comprises 15 residues. V was clipped by 5 bases and J by 0 bases, with 13 bases between them. Germline V gene lookup returns CDR1 MNHEY and CDR2 SVGAGI. CDR3 DNA: TGTGCCAGCAGTCCGAATTACGAGGTGAACACTGAAGCTTTCTTT. Its translation: CASSPNYEVNTEAFF.

This chain connects TRBV6-5 to TRBJ2-1; a possible D gene is TRBD2 (6 bases). V was clipped by 8 bases and J by 8 bases, with 10 bases between them. The CDR3 has 11 amino acids. Germline loops: CDR1 MNHEY, CDR2 SVGAGI. The CDR3 sequence is CASGSGYEQFF. In DNA form, the CDR3 reads TGTGCCAGCGGGAGCGGGTATGAGCAGTTCTTC.

The gene calls are TRBV7-6 and TRBJ2-3; TRBD2 matches at 10 bases. The CDR3 totals 18 residues. Germline CDR1 SGHVS, CDR2 FNYEAQ. V gave up 5 bases and J gave up 4 bases; unmatched junction bases: 15. This chain's CDR3 is CASSPPSGGVGAADTQYF. In DNA form, the CDR3 reads TGTGCCAGCAGCCCACCCAGCGGGGGGGTTGGAGCAGCAGATACGCAGTATTTT.

This chain joins TRBV5-1 and TRBJ2-7; D may be TRBD2 (5 bases). Germline V gives CDR1 SGHRS, CDR2 YFSETQ. The CDR3 loop spans 12 amino acids. Trimming pared 4 bases from V and 3 bases from J, leaving 8 bases between. DNA for the CDR3: TGCGCCAGCAGCGGACGGGACTACGAGCAGTACTTC. Protein product: CASSGRDYEQYF.

The chain links TRBV9 to TRBJ1-1, with D uncertain. The CDR3 loop spans 13 amino acids. Germline V gene sequence: CDR1 SGDLS, CDR2 YYNGEE. V lost 3 bases and J lost 4, with 10 bases in between. The CDR3 DNA follows: TGTGCCAGCAGCGAGGAGGACGGCACTGAAGCTTTCTTT. It specifies CASSEEDGTEAFF.

V is TRBV28 and J is TRBJ2-7; 10 bases line up with TRBD1. The CDR3 has 18 amino acids. In germline, CDR1 is MDHEN, CDR2 SYDVKM. The trim removed 5 bases at V and 5 bases at J, leaving 18 bases unmatched. This CDR3 is CASSPRVVRTGGYNEQYF. The CDR3 DNA sequence: TGTGCCAGCAGTCCCCGAGTCGTGCGGACAGGGGGTTATAACGAGCAGTACTTC.

This chain connects TRBV4-1 to TRBJ2-1; a weak D match, TRBD1 (6 bases). This CDR3 has 13 residues. V lost 0 bases to trimming and J lost 6 bases, with 6 bases between them. Germline values: CDR1 MGHRA, CDR2 YSYEKL. The CDR3 DNA follows: TGCGCCAGCAGCCAAGAAGGGGGCAATGAGCAGTTCTTC. It specifies CASSQEGGNEQFF.

This clone was observed once. The chain links TRBV15 to TRBJ2-1; D gene uncertain. CDR1 is LNHNV and CDR2 is YYDKDF in the germline V gene (reference sequence). There are 17 residues in the CDR3. V was trimmed by 0 bases and J by 0 bases, leaving 12 bases between them. CDR3 region: CATSREAFNPSYNEQFF. For the CDR3, the DNA is TGTGCCACCAGCAGAGAGGCCTTCAATCCCTCCTACAATGAGCAGTTCTTC.

V is TRBV7-9 and J is TRBJ2-7; 9 positions match TRBD1. The CDR3 length is 14 residues. CDR1 is SEHNR, CDR2 FQNEAQ, per germline (reference sequence). After removal of 7 bases from V and 6 bases from J, the junction contained 10 bases not matched to a gene. CDR3 in DNA: TGTGCCAGCAACCAACCGGGACAGGGTTCCGAGCAGTACTTC. It encodes CASNQPGQGSEQYF.

The chain is built from TRBV11-2 and TRBJ2-7; D uncertain. The CDR3 has 12 residues. Germline V CDR1 and CDR2: SGHAT, FQNNGV. Trimming left V 3 bases short and J 4 bases short, with 7 bases between. The CDR3: CASSFGVYEQYF. CDR3 bases: TGTGCCAGCAGCTTCGGTGTTTACGAGCAGTACTTC.

This chain links TRBV7-9 with TRBJ1-1; TRBD1 matches 8 bases. Trimming at V came to 0 bases and at J to 2 bases, leaving 8 bases not matched to a gene. The CDR3 totals 17 residues. CDR1 and CDR2 from the germline V gene are SEHNR and FQNEAQ (reference sequence). The CDR3: CASSLASDRVGNTEAFF. CDR3 coding DNA: TGTGCCAGCAGCTTAGCCTCGGACAGGGTGGGTAACACTGAAGCTTTCTTT.

This chain connects TRBV25-1 to TRBJ1-1; D not resolved. V lost 3 bases and J lost 9, with 17 bases in between. The CDR3 is 14 residues long. In germline, CDR1 is MGHDK, CDR2 SYGVNS. The CDR3 sequence is CASSEGPAPLKAFF. The CDR3, as DNA: TGTGCCAGCAGTGAGGGCCCCGCCCCACTGAAAGCTTTCTTT. The whole variable domain, filled in from reference TRBV25-1 and TRBJ1-1, reads EADIYQTPRYLVIGTGKKITLECSQTMGHDKMYWYQQDPGMELHLIHYSYGVNSTEKGDLSSESTVSRIRTEHFPLTLESARPSHTSQYLCASSEGPAPLKAFFGQGTRLTVV.

This rearrangement joins TRBV4-2 to TRBJ2-1; TRBD2 aligns across 12 bases. The CDR3 loop spans 20 amino acids. The V segment lost 0 bases and the J segment 0 bases; nucleotides outside the gene matches: 9. Germline V gives CDR1 LGHNA, CDR2 YNFKEQ. The CDR3 loop reads CASSQDEGLAGQSSYNEQFF. The CDR3, as DNA: TGTGCCAGCAGCCAAGATGAGGGACTAGCGGGCCAGAGCTCCTACAATGAGCAGTTCTTC.

Turning to this clone: An end of the junction does not agree with germline; a read error may underlie this. The rearrangement joins TRBV7-8 to TRBJ2-7, with unresolved D. The CDR3 is 16 residues long. Per the germline V gene, CDR1 is SGHVS and CDR2 is FQNEAQ. CDR3 nucleotide sequence: TGTGCCAACAGCTTAGCATCACCGGGCAGCGCCTACGAGCAGTACTTC. Encoded protein: CANSLASPGSAYEQYF.

The chain uses TRBV6-5 and TRBJ1-2; a possible D gene is TRBD1 (5 bases). From germline, CDR1 is MNHEY and CDR2 SVGAGI. Deletions cut 7 bases from V and 7 bases from J, with 19 bases between. The CDR3 has 14 amino acids. CDR3 residues: CASITLGPGGGYTF. CDR3 nucleotides: TGTGCCAGCATAACACTGGGACCGGGGGGTGGCTACACCTTC.

The chain couples TRBV2 to TRBJ2-7; 10 bases match TRBD1. The V gene end was trimmed by 11 bases and the J gene end by 6 bases; junction bases not matched to a gene: 13. The germline gives CDR1 SNHLY, CDR2 FYNNEI. The CDR3 has 14 residues. DNA of the CDR3: TGTGCCGGGGCCGGACAGGGGGTAGGTAGCGAGCAGTACTTC. It yields the protein CAGAGQGVGSEQYF.

The chain couples TRBV19 to TRBJ1-3; D is ambiguous. Trimming cost V 5 bases and J 0 bases, with 14 bases left between them. Germline V lookup: CDR1 LNHDA, CDR2 SQIVND (reference sequence). The CDR3 consists of 16 residues. The DNA of the CDR3 is TGTGCCAGTAGTTCGATTAGGTCGGGCTCTGGAAACACCATATATTTT. Translation gives CASSSIRSGSGNTIYF. The full variable domain, its missing parts supplied by reference TRBV19 and TRBJ1-3, is DGGITQSPKYLFRKEGQNVTLSCEQNLNHDAMYWYRQDPGQGLRLIYYSQIVNDFQKGDIAEGYSVSREKKESFPLTVTSAQKNPTAFYLCASSSIRSGSGNTIYFGEGSWLTVV.

The V gene is TRBV27, the J gene TRBJ2-7, with D possibly TRBD2 on 6 matching bases. Germline-derived CDR1 and CDR2 are MNHEY and SMNVEV (reference sequence). The CDR3 covers 14 residues. Trimming cost V 5 bases and J 5 bases, with 16 bases left between them. The chain's CDR3 is CASSLNRDFDEQYF. The CDR3 DNA sequence: TGTGCCAGCAGTCTAAACCGGGACTTCGACGAGCAGTACTTC.

The chain couples TRBV30 to TRBJ2-1; D not certain. From germline, CDR1 is GTSNPN and CDR2 SVGIG (reference sequence). Between the trimmed V and J ends, which lost 0 bases and 0 bases, there was a span of 6 bases. This CDR3 spans 14 amino acids. CDR3 region: CAWSVLSSYNEQFF. As DNA, the CDR3 is TGTGCCTGGAGTGTACTGAGCTCCTACAATGAGCAGTTCTTC.

This chain links TRBV7-9 with TRBJ2-3; D is uncertain. Between the trimmed V and J ends, which lost 1 base and 9 bases, there was a span of 11 bases. The CDR3 extends over 13 amino acids. The germline V gene has CDR1 SEHNR and CDR2 FQNEAQ (reference sequence). CDR3 DNA: TGTGCCAGCAGCTTAGTATTAGAACAGACGCAGTATTTT. Translation gives CASSLVLEQTQYF.

The chain is built from TRBV9 and TRBJ2-3; D possibly corresponds to TRBD2 (5 bases). Germline V gene data show CDR1 as SGDLS and CDR2 as YYNGEE. The V end was cut by 5 bases, the J end by 2 bases, with 15 bases between. The CDR3 sequence is 15 residues long. In nucleotides, the CDR3 is TGTGCCAGCAGACCTCTCCAGCGGACCACAGATACGCAGTATTTT. The encoded protein is CASRPLQRTTDTQYF.